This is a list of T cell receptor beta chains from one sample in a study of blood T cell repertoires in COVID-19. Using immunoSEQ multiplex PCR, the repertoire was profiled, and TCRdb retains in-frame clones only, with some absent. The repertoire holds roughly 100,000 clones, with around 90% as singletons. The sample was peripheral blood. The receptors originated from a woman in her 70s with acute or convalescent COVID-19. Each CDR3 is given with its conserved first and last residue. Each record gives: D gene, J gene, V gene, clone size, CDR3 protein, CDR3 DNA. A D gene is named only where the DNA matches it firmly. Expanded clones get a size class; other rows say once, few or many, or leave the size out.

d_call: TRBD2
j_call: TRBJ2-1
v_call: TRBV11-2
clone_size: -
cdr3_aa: CASSTGTSGRGAEQFF
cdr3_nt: TGTGCCAGCAGCACCGGGACTAGCGGGAGGGGAGCTGAGCAGTTCTTC

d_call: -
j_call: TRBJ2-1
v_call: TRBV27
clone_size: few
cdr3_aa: CASSPRGGGNEQFF
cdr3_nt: TGTGCCAGCAGTCCCAGGGGAGGGGGGAATGAGCAGTTCTTC

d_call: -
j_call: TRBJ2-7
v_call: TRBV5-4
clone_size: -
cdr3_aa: CASSLVRGGTYEQYF
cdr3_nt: TGTGCCAGCAGCTTGGTTCGGGGCGGGACCTACGAGCAGTACTTC

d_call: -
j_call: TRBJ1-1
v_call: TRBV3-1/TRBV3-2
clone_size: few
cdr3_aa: CASSQDVGGMNTEAFF
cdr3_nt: TGTGCCAGCAGCCAAGATGTCGGCGGTATGAACACTGAAGCTTTCTTT

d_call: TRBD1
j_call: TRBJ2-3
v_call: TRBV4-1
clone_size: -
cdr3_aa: CASSQDHGTGADTQYF
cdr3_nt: TGCGCCAGCAGCCAGGATCACGGGACAGGGGCGGATACGCAGTATTTT

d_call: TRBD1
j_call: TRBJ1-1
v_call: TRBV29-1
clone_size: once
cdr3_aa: CSVDGLSGGTGSLAAEAFF
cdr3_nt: TGCAGCGTTGATGGATTATCGGGCGGGACAGGTTCTCTTGCGGCTGAAGCTTTCTTT

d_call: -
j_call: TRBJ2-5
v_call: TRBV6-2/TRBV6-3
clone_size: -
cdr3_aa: CASSYWLGAGTQYF
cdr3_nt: TGTGCCAGCAGTTACTGGCTGGGGGCGGGGACCCAGTACTTC

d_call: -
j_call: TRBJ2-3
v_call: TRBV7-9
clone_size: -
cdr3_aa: CAALREPTDTQYF
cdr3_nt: TGTGCCGCGCTTAGGGAGCCAACAGATACGCAGTATTTT

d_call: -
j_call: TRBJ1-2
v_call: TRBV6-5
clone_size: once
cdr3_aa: CASGRQSGMGYTF
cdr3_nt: TGTGCCAGCGGTCGCCAATCAGGGATGGGCTACACCTTC

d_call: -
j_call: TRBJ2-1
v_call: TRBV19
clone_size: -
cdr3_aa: CASADIATYNEQFF
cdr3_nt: TGTGCCAGTGCGGACATCGCCACCTACAATGAGCAGTTCTTC

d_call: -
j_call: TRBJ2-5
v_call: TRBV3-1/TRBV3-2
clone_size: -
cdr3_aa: CASSQGPTGAQYF
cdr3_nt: TGTGCCAGCAGCCAAGGCCCAACGGGGGCCCAGTACTTC

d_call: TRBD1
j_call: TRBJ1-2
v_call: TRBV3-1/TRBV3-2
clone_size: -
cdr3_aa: CASSQETGPYGYTF
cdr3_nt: TGTGCCAGCAGCCAAGAGACAGGGCCATATGGCTACACCTTC

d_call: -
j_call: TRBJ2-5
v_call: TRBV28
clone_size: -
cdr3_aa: CASSLPGETQYF
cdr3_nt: TGTGCCAGCAGTTTACCCGGAGAGACCCAGTACTTC

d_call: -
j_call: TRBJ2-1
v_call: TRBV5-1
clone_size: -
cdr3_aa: CASSTGTAAGRQFF
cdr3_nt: TGCGCCAGCAGCACCGGGACAGCCGCGGGGAGGCAGTTCTTC

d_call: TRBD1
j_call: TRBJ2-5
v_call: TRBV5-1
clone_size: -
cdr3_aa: CASSTGGGGETQYF
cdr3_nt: TGCGCCAGCAGCACAGGGGGCGGGGGAGAGACCCAGTACTTC

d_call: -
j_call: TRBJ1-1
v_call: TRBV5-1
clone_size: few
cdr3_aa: CASSLGGLDTEAFF
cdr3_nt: TGCGCCAGCAGCTTGGGGGGGCTGGACACTGAAGCTTTCTTT

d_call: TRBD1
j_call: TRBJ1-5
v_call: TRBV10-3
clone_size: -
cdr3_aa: CAISGTGDGQPQHF
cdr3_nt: TGTGCCATCAGTGGGACAGGAGACGGGCAGCCCCAGCATTTT

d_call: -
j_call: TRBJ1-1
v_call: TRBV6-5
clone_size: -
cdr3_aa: CASSYRGLTNTEAFF
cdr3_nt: TGTGCCAGCAGTTACCGGGGACTCACGAACACTGAAGCTTTCTTT

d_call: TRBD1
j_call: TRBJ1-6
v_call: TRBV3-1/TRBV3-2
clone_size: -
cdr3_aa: CASSRGTGSYSPLHF
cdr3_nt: TGTGCCAGCAGCCGCGGGACAGGATCATACTCACCCCTCCACTTT

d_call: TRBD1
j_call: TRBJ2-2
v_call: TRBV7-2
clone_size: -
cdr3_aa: CASSLGWGQGAGELFF
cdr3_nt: TGTGCCAGCAGCTTAGGGTGGGGACAGGGTGCCGGGGAGCTGTTTTTT

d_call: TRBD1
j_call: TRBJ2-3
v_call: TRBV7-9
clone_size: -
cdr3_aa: CASSRSWDRSTDTQYF
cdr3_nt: TGTGCCAGCAGCAGATCCTGGGACAGGAGCACAGATACGCAGTATTTT

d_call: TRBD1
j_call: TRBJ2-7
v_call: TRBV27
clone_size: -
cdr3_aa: CASSPRTGGPYEQYF
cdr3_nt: TGTGCCAGCAGTCCCCGGACAGGGGGACCCTACGAGCAGTACTTC

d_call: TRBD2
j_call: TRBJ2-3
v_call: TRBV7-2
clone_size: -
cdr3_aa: CASSLGPGGKTDTQYF
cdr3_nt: TGTGCCAGCAGCTTAGGCCCCGGGGGGAAGACAGATACGCAGTATTTT

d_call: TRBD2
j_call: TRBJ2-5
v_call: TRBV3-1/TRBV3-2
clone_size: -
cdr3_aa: CASSQRASGAQETQYF
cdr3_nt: TGTGCCAGCAGCCAGAGGGCTAGCGGAGCCCAAGAGACCCAGTACTTC

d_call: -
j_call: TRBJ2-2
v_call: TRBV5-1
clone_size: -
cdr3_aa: CASQTQGGTGELFF
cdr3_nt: TGCGCCAGCCAGACCCAGGGCGGCACCGGGGAGCTGTTTTTT

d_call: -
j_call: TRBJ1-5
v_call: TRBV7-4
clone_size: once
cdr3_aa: CASSSHGRSDNQPQHF
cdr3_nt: TGTGCCAGCAGCTCCCACGGCAGAAGCGATAATCAGCCCCAGCATTTT

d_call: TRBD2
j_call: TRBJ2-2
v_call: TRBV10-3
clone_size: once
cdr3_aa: CAISMGTSAGTGELFF
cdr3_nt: TGTGCCATCAGTATGGGGACTAGCGCCGGGACCGGGGAGCTGTTTTTT

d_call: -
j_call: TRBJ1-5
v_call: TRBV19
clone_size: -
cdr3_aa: CASGGDFNQPQHF
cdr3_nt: TGTGCCAGTGGTGGGGACTTCAATCAGCCCCAGCATTTT

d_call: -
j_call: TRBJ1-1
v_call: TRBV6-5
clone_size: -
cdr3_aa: CASISGAAGRTEAFF
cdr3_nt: TGTGCCAGCATCTCCGGTGCCGCGGGGCGCACTGAAGCTTTCTTT

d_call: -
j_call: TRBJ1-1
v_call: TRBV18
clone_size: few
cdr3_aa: CASSQVGGNTEAFF
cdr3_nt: TGTGCCAGCTCACAGGTCGGGGGGAACACTGAAGCTTTCTTT

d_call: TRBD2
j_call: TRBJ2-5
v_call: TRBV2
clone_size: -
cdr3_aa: CASSSGTSGSPYQETQYF
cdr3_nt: TGTGCCAGCAGTTCCGGGACTAGCGGGAGTCCGTACCAAGAGACCCAGTACTTC

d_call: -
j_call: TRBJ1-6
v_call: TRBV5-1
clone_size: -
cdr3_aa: CASSLDTGSNSPLHF
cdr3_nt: TGCGCCAGCAGCTTGGATACCGGTTCTAATTCACCCCTCCACTTT

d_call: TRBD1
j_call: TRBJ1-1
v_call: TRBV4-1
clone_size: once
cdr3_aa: CASSQGFLTGLNTEAFF
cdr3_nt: TGCGCCAGCAGCCAAGGCTTTTTGACAGGGCTGAACACTGAAGCTTTCTTT

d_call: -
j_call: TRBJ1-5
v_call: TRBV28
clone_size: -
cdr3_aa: CATHQGLKNQPQHF
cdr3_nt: TGTGCCACCCATCAGGGTCTAAAGAATCAGCCCCAGCATTTT

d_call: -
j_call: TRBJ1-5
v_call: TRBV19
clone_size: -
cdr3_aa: CASSSGPSRGQPQHF
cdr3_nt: TGTGCCAGTAGTAGCGGCCCCTCTAGGGGTCAGCCCCAGCATTTT

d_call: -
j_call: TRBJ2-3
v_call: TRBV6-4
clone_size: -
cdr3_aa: CASSDEGRGADTQYF
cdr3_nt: TGTGCCAGCAGTGACGAAGGCAGGGGTGCAGATACGCAGTATTTT

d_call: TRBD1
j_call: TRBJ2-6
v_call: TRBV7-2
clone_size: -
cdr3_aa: CASSSAGDRGHFAGANVLTF
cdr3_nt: TGTGCCAGCAGCTCAGCTGGTGACAGGGGGCACTTCGCCGGGGCCAACGTCCTGACTTTC

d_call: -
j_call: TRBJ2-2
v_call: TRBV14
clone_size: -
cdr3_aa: CASSQVNSVPITGELFF
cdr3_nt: TGTGCCAGCAGCCAAGTAAATTCGGTACCTATCACCGGGGAGCTGTTTTTT

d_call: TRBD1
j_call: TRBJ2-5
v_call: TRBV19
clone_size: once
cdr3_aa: CASSQDRGSTQYF
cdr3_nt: TGTGCCAGTAGTCAGGACAGGGGGTCGACCCAGTACTTC

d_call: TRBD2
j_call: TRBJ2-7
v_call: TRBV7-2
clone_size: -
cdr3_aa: CASSLATSGASYEQYF
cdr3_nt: TGTGCCAGCAGCTTAGCTACTAGCGGAGCTTCCTACGAGCAGTACTTC

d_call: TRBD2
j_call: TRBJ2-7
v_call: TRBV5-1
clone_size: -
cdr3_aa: CASSLVAGGPYEQYF
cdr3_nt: TGCGCCAGCAGCTTGGTCGCGGGGGGTCCCTACGAGCAGTACTTC

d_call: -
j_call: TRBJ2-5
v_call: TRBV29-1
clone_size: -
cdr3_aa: CSVEQNWGVETQYF
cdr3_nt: TGCAGCGTTGAACAAAACTGGGGGGTGGAGACCCAGTACTTC

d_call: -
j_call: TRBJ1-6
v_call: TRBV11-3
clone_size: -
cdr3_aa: CASSLEANSPLHF
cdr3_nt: TGTGCCAGCAGCTTAGAGGCAAATTCACCCCTCCACTTT

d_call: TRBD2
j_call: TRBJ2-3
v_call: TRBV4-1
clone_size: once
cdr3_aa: CASSLGTSGFSADTQYF
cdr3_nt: TGCGCCAGCAGCCTCGGGACTAGTGGTTTCTCGGCAGATACGCAGTATTTT

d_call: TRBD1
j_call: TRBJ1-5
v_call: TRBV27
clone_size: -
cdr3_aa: CASSPGGPGQPQHF
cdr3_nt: TGTGCCAGCAGCCCAGGGGGGCCAGGTCAGCCCCAGCATTTT

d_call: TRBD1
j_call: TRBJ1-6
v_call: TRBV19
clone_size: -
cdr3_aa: CASRTGAYNSPLHF
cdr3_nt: TGTGCCAGTAGGACAGGGGCCTATAATTCACCCCTCCACTTT

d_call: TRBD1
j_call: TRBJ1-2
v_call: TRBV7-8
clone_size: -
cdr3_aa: CASSLVTGTGGYGYTF
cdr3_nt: TGTGCCAGCAGCTTAGTTACCGGGACAGGGGGCTATGGCTACACCTTC

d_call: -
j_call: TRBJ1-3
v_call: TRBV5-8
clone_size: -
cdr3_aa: CASSLDSLTRNTIYF
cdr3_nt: TGTGCCAGCAGCTTGGACAGCCTAACCCGGAACACCATATATTTT

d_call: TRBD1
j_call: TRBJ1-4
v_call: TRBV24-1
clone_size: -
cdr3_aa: CATSDSTGQNEKLFF
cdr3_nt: TGTGCCACCAGTGATTCGACAGGGCAGAATGAAAAACTGTTTTTT

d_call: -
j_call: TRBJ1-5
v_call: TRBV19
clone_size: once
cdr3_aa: CASSMGDIISVYQPQHF
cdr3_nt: TGTGCCAGTAGTATGGGCGACATCATATCGGTATATCAGCCCCAGCATTTT

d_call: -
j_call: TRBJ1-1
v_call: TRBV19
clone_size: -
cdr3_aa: CASSTTGVGTEAFF
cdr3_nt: TGTGCCAGTAGTACGACAGGAGTTGGTACTGAAGCTTTCTTT

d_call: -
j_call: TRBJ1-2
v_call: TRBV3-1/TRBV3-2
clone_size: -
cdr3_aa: CASSHPSNYGYTF
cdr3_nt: TGTGCCAGCAGCCACCCATCTAACTATGGCTACACCTTC

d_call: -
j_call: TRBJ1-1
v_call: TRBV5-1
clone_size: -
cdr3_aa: CASSLEGSHNTEAFF
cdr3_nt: TGCGCCAGCAGCTTGGAAGGGAGCCACAACACTGAAGCTTTCTTT

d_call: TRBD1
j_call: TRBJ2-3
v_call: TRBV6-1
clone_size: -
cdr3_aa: CASSELGTGGRADTQYF
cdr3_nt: TGTGCCAGCAGTGAATTGGGGACAGGGGGCCGGGCAGATACGCAGTATTTT

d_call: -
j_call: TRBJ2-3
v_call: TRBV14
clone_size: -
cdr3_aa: CASSSVPGHSTDTQYF
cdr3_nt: TGTGCCAGCAGCAGCGTCCCGGGACACTCCACAGATACGCAGTATTTT

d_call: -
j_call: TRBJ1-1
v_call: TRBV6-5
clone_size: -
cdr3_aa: CASSPGVRTEAFF
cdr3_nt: TGTGCCAGCAGTCCGGGGGTTCGTACTGAAGCTTTCTTT

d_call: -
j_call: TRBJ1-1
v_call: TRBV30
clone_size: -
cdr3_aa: CAWSVRGTNTEAFF
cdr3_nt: TGTGCCTGGAGTGTACGAGGTACGAACACTGAAGCTTTCTTT

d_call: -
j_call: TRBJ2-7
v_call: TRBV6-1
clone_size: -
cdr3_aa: CASSDAGAREQYF
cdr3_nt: TGTGCCAGCAGTGATGCGGGGGCTCGAGAGCAGTACTTC

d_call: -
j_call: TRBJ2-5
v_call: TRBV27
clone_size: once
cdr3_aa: CASSSRLDPQETQYF
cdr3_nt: TGTGCCAGCAGTTCCCGACTAGACCCACAAGAGACCCAGTACTTC

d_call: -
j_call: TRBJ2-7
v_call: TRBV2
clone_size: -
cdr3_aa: CASSVAYEQYF
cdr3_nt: TGTGCCAGCAGTGTGGCTTACGAGCAGTACTTC